This record looks at one T cell receptor (beta chain) sequence and its context. What it binds is not known. This entry comes from a study of cytomegalovirus exposure and HLA in healthy donors. Primers included in the PCR were 60 Vbeta and 13 Jbeta primers. TCRdb keeps only in-frame clones here, not all; method: immunoSEQ multiplex PCR. Of 170,000 or so clones listed, roughly 87% are singletons. Germline loops: CDR1 LGHNA, CDR2 YNFKEQ. This CDR3 contains 12 residues. V was clipped by 3 bases and J by 6 bases, with 6 bases between them. Study-wide findings and caveats: The classifier was said to identify cytomegalovirus status with high specificity and sensitivity. In a later analysis, the majority of CMV-associated beta chains seemingly showed HLA restriction. Most TCR sequences proved rare, with some public TCRs found in many donors.

The sequence was collected from a woman aged 50 to 60 in good health and CMV-seronegative. The gene calls are TRBV4-2 and TRBJ2-1, with unresolved D. The source material was PBMCs. The CDR3: CASSHESNEQFF. CDR3 coding DNA: TGTGCCAGCAGCCATGAGTCCAATGAGCAGTTCTTC.